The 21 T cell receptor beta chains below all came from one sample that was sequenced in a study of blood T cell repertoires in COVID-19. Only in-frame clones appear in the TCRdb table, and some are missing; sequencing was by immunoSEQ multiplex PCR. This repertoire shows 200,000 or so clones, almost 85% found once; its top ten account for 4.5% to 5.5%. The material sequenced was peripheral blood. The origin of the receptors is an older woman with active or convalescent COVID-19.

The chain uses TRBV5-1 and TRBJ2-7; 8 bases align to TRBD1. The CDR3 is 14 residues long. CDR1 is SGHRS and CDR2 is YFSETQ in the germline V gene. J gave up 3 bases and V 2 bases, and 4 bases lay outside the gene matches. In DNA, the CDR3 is TGCGCCAGCAGCTTTCGACAGGGGAGCTACGAGCAGTACTTC. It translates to CASSFRQGSYEQYF. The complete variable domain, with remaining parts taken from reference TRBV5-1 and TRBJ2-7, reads KAGVTQTPRYLIKTRGQQVTLSCSPISGHRSVSWYQQTPGQGLQFLFEYFSETQRNKGNFPGRFSGRQFSNSRSEMNVSTLELGDSALYLCASSFRQGSYEQYFGPGTRLTVT.

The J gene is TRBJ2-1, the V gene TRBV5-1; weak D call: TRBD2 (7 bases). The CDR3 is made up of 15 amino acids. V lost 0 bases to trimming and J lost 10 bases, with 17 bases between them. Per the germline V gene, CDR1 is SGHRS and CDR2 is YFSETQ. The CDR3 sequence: CASSLEGGEATEQFF. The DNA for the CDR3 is TGCGCCAGCAGCTTGGAAGGGGGGGAGGCTACGGAGCAGTTCTTC. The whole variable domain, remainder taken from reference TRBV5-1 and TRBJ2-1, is KAGVTQTPRYLIKTRGQQVTLSCSPISGHRSVSWYQQTPGQGLQFLFEYFSETQRNKGNFPGRFSGRQFSNSRSEMNVSTLELGDSALYLCASSLEGGEATEQFFGPGTRLTVL.

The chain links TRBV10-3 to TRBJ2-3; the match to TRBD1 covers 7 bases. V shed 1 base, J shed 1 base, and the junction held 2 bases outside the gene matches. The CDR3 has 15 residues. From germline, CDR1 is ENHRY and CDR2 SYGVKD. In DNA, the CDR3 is TGTGCCATCAGTGAGTATGGGACAGGCACAGATACGCAGTATTTT. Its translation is CAISEYGTGTDTQYF.

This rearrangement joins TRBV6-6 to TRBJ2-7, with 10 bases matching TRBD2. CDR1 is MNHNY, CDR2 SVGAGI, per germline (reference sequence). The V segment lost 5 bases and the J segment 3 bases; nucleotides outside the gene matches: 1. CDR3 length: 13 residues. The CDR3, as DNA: TGTGCCAGCAGTCAGCGGGGGGGCTACGAGCAGTACTTC. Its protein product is CASSQRGGYEQYF.

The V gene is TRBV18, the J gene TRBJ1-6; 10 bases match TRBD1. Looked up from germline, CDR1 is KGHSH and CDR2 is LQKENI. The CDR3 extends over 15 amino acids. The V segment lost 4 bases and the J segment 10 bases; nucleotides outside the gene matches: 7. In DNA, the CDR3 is TGTGCCAGCTCACGGACCGGGACAGGGGACTCACCCCTCCACTTT. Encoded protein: CASSRTGTGDSPLHF.

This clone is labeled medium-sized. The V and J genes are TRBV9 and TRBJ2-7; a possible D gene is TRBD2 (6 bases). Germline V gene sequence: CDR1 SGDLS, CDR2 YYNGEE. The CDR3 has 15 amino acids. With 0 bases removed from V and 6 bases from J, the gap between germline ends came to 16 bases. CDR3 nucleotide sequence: TGTGCCAGCAGCGTAGGCGGGACCCCGGCCGGCGAGCAGTACTTC. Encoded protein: CASSVGGTPAGEQYF.

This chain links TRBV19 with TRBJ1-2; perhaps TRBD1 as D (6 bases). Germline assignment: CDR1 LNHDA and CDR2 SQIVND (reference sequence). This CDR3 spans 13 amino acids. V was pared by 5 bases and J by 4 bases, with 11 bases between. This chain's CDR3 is CASSLQGSYGYTF. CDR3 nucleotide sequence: TGTGCCAGTAGTCTCCAGGGGTCCTATGGCTACACCTTC.

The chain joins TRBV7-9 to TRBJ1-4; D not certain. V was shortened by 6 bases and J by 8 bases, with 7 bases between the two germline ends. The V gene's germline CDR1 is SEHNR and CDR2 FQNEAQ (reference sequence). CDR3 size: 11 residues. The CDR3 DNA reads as TGTGCCAGCAGGCGGAGGGAAAAACTGTTTTTT. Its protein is CASRRREKLFF.

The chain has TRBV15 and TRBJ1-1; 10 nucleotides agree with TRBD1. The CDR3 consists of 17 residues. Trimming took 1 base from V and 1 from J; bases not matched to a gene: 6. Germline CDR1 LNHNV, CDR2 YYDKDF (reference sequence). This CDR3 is CATSRVVTGGRNTEAFF. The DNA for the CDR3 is TGTGCCACCAGCAGAGTAGTGACAGGGGGCCGGAACACTGAAGCTTTCTTT.

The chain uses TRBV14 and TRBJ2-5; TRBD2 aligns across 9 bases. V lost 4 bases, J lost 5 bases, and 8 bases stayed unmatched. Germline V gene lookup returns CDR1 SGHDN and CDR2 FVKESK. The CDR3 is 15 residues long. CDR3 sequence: CASSPSGTSRETQYF. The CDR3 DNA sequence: TGTGCCAGCAGCCCCTCCGGGACTAGCAGGGAGACCCAGTACTTC.

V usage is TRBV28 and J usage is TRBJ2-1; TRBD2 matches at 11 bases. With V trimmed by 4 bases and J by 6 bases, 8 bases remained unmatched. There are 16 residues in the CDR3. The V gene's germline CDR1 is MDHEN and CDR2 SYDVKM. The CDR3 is CASSSHVAGGPNEQFF. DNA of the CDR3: TGTGCCAGCAGTTCCCATGTAGCGGGAGGGCCCAATGAGCAGTTCTTC.

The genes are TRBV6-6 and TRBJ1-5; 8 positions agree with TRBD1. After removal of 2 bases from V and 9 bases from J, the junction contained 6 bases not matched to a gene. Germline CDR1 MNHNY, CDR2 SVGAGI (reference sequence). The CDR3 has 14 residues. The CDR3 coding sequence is TGTGCCAGCAGTTACACGACAGGGGATTCGCCCCAGCATTTT. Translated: CASSYTTGDSPQHF.

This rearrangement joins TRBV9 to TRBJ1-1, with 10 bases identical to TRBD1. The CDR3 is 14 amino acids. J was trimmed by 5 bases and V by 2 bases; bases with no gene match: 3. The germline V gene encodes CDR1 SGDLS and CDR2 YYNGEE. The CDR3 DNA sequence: TGTGCCAGCAGCGTGACAGGGGGCGTAACTGAAGCTTTCTTT. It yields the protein CASSVTGGVTEAFF. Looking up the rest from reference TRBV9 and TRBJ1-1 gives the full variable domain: DSGVTQTPKHLITATGQRVTLRCSPRSGDLSVYWYQQSLDQGLQFLIQYYNGEERAKGNILERFSAQQFPDLHSELNLSSLELGDSALYFCASSVTGGVTEAFFGQGTRLTVV.

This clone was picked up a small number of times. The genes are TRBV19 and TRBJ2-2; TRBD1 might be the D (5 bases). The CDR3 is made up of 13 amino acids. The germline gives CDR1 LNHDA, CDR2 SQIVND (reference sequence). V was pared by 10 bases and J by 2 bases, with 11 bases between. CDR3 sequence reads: CATQGSNTGELFF. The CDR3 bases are TGTGCCACCCAGGGAAGTAACACCGGGGAGCTGTTTTTT.

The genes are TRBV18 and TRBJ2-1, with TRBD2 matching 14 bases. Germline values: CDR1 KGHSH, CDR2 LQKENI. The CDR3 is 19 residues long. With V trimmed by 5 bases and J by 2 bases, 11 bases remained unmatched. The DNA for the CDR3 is TGTGCCAGCTCATCGGGACTAGCGGGAGCCCCGAGCCCCTACAATGAGCAGTTCTTC. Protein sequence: CASSSGLAGAPSPYNEQFF. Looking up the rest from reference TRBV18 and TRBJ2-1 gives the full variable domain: NAGVMQNPRHLVRRRGQEARLRCSPMKGHSHVYWYRQLPEEGLKFMVYLQKENIIDESGMPKERFSAEFPKEGPSILRIQQVVRGDSAAYFCASSSGLAGAPSPYNEQFFGPGTRLTVL.

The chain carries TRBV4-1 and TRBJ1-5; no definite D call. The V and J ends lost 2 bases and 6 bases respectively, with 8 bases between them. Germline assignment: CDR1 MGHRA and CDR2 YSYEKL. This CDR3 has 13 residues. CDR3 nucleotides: TGCGCCAGCAGCCAACAGGCCAGTCAGCCCCAGCATTTT. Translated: CASSQQASQPQHF.

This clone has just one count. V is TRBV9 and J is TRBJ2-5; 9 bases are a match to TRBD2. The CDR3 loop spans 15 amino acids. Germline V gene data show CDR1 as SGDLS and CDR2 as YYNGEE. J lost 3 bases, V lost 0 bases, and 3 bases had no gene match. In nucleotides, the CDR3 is TGTGCCAGCAGCGTAGGGACTAGCGAAAAAGAGACCCAGTACTTC. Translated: CASSVGTSEKETQYF.

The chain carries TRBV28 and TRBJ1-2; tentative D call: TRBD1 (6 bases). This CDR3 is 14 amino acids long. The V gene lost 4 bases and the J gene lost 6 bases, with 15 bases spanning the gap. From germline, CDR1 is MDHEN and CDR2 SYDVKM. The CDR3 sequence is CASSSYRVRDGYTF. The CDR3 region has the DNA TGTGCCAGCAGTTCGTACAGGGTAAGGGATGGCTACACCTTC.

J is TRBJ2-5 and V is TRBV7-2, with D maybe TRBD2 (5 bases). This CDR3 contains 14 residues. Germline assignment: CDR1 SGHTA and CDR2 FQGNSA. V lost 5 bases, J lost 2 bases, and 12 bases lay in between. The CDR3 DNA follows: TGTGCCAGCAGCCCTACGGGGTTACAAGAGACCCAGTACTTC. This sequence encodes CASSPTGLQETQYF.

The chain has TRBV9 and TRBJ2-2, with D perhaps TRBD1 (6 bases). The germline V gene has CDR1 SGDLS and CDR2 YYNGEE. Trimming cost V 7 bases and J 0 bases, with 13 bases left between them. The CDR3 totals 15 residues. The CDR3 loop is CASGRGDTNTGELFF. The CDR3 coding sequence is TGTGCCAGCGGACGAGGGGACACGAACACCGGGGAGCTGTTTTTT.

Here the CDR3 reads CASSLGGVWAYEQYF. The CDR3 DNA is TGTGCCAGCAGTCTTGGGGGCGTTTGGGCCTACGAGCAGTACTTC. The chain recombines TRBV25-1 with TRBJ2-7; TRBD1 might be the D (6 bases). V dropped 5 bases and J dropped 2 bases, with 16 bases sitting between them. Germline V lookup: CDR1 MGHDK, CDR2 SYGVNS. This CDR3 has 15 amino acids.